What follows are 10 T cell receptor beta chains derived from one specimen sequenced in a study of control samples from healthy donors and cancer patients. Only in-frame clones appear in the TCRdb table, and some are missing; sequencing was by immunoSEQ multiplex PCR. In the table there are about 120,000 clones, roughly 92% of which are singletons. Sample: blood. The receptors shown here come from a young man in good health.

The chain links TRBV5-4 to TRBJ2-1; D is possibly TRBD2 (7 bases). This CDR3 spans 15 amino acids. The V end lost 4 bases, the J end lost 6 bases, and 17 bases lay between the germline ends. Germline assignment: CDR1 SGHNT and CDR2 YYREEE (reference sequence). The CDR3 DNA reads as TGTGCCAGCAGCGGCTGGCGGGGGCTGGGCAATGAGCAGTTCTTC. Amino acids: CASSGWRGLGNEQFF.

The chain recombines TRBV7-2 with TRBJ1-2; weak D call: TRBD1 (6 bases). Germline CDR1 is SGHTA and CDR2 is FQGNSA. This CDR3 has 14 residues. Trimming pared 8 bases from V and 8 bases from J, leaving 21 bases between. CDR3 region: CASSKGGASRGYTF. CDR3 coding DNA: TGTGCCAGCTCTAAAGGGGGTGCATCGAGGGGCTACACCTTC.

This chain connects TRBV29-1 to TRBJ1-2; weak D call: TRBD1 (6 bases). V lost 0 bases and J lost 5, with 16 bases in between. The CDR3 sequence is 15 residues long. Germline loops: CDR1 SQVTM, CDR2 ANQGSEA. DNA for the CDR3: TGCAGCGTTGAAGATATGGGGGGCTTTGGGTATGGCTACACCTTC. Protein sequence: CSVEDMGGFGYGYTF.

CDR3 coding DNA: TGTGCCAGTCGGGGGGAAAAACTGTTTTTT. Protein: CASRGEKLFF. The V and J genes are TRBV19 and TRBJ1-4; D may be TRBD1 (5 bases). The germline CDR1 and CDR2 sequences are LNHDA and SQIVND (reference sequence). This CDR3 has 10 amino acids. The V gene lost 8 bases and the J gene lost 8 bases, with 6 bases spanning the gap.

This rearrangement joins TRBV28 to TRBJ1-2; no definite D call. V lost 5 bases, J lost 2 bases, and 18 bases lay in between. Germline CDR1 is MDHEN and CDR2 is SYDVKM. This CDR3 is built from 16 residues. The DNA for the CDR3 is TGTGCCAGCAGTCCCTTATCGGACTGGACGAACTATGGCTACACCTTC. Translated, it gives CASSPLSDWTNYGYTF.

The chain combines TRBV18 with TRBJ2-3; TRBD2 matches 10 bases. V shed 9 bases and J 2 bases; nucleotides not matched to a gene: 8. Germline CDR1 is KGHSH and CDR2 is LQKENI. The CDR3 length is 15 residues. The CDR3 DNA is TGTGCCAGTTCGCTGGGGACTAGCGTCACAGATACGCAGTATTTT. This translates into CASSLGTSVTDTQYF.

V gene TRBV6-5 combines with J gene TRBJ1-6; the match to TRBD1 covers 7 bases. CDR3 length equals 16 residues. In germline, CDR1 is MNHEY, CDR2 SVGAGI. The J segment lost 9 bases and the V segment lost 0 bases, leaving 8 bases of the junction unmatched. CDR3 amino acids: CASSYSSDRAGSPLHF. Here the CDR3 DNA reads TGTGCCAGCAGTTACTCGTCAGACAGGGCAGGTTCACCCCTCCACTTT.

V is TRBV10-2 and J is TRBJ2-1; the match to TRBD2 covers 12 bases. J lost 11 bases, V lost 3 bases, and 5 bases had no gene match. The CDR3 sequence is 14 residues long. Per germline, CDR1 WSHSY and CDR2 SAAADI. DNA for the CDR3: TGCGCCAGCAGTGATAACACTAGCGGGGGGAAGCAGTTCTTC. Encoded protein: CASSDNTSGGKQFF.

This clone has a single count. CDR3 bases: TGTGCCAGCAGGAGGACTAACTATGGCTACACCTTC. This gives the protein CASRRTNYGYTF. The V call is TRBV6-6, the J call TRBJ1-2; no firm D call. Germline V CDR1 and CDR2: MNHNY, SVGAGI (reference sequence). V gave up 6 bases and J gave up 0 bases, with 5 bases separating them. The CDR3 spans 12 residues.

The chain uses TRBV29-1 and TRBJ2-6; D gene unclear. The CDR3 consists of 15 residues. Trimming shortened V by 0 bases and J by 4 bases, and 10 bases separated the two germline ends. CDR1 is SQVTM, CDR2 ANQGSEA, per germline. CDR3 sequence (DNA): TGCAGCGTTGAAGAAAGGGCGCCCGGGGCCAACGTCCTGACTTTC. It specifies CSVEERAPGANVLTF.